The 24 T cell receptor beta chains presented below share a single source sample, sequenced in a study of T-cell reconstitution after alpha-beta-depleted transplantation in children. The library targeted TCRbeta and was prepared with unique molecular identifiers. TCRdb analysed the PCR reads with MiXCR anew, one entry per CDR3 protein. The profile shows about 160,000 distinct CDR3 sequences, around 10% of them singletons. The starting material was PBMCs, obtained before TCRalphabeta/CD19-depleted stem cell transplant. Receptors were obtained from a boy aged 2 to 10 with acute myeloid leukemia, due to receive a stem cell transplant.

About this clonotype: Germline is not matched at one junction end, which may reflect a read error. The gene calls are TRBV20-1 and TRBJ2-5; 13 bases agree with TRBD2. The CDR3 contains 15 residues. Germline lookup yields CDR1 DFQATT and CDR2 SNEGSKA (reference sequence). DNA of the CDR3: TGCTGTGCTCCCGGACTAGCGGGAGTTAAAGAGACCCAGTACTTC. This encodes CCAPGLAGVKETQYF.

Details on this clonotype: A read error may explain this, as a much larger clone is one base away. The chain links TRBV28 to TRBJ2-3; D possibly matches TRBD1 or TRBD2 (6 bases each). The CDR3 runs to 15 residues. Germline loops: CDR1 MDHEN, CDR2 SYDVKM. V was trimmed by 7 bases and J by 0 bases, leaving 14 bases between them. CDR3 in DNA: TGTGCCAGCAAGCTCCCGGGGGCAAGCACAGATACGCAGTATTTT. This gives the protein CASKLPGASTDTQYF. Full variable domain (remainder filled in from reference TRBV28 and TRBJ2-3): DVKVTQSSRYLVKRTGEKVFLECVQDMDHENMFWYRQDPGLGLRLIYFSYDVKMKEKGDIPEGYSVSREKKERFSLILESASTNQTSMYLCASKLPGASTDTQYFGPGTRLTVL.

This clonotype was counted at least ten times. The chain is built from TRBV27 and TRBJ2-7; 13 nucleotides match TRBD2. Germline-derived CDR1 and CDR2 are MNHEY and SMNVEV (reference sequence). CDR3 length: 16 amino acids. Trimming took 4 bases from V and 4 from J; bases not matched to a gene: 7. CDR3: CASSSARLAGGYEQYF. In DNA, the CDR3 is TGTGCCAGCAGTTCCGCACGACTAGCGGGAGGTTACGAGCAGTACTTC.

This clonotype was counted many times. The chain employs TRBV11-3 and TRBJ2-5; TRBD2 is a possible D gene (6 bases). The CDR3 totals 13 residues. V lost 6 bases and J 5 bases, leaving 13 bases between the germline ends. Germline loops: CDR1 SGHNT, CDR2 YENEEA. CDR3 protein: CASSYTSFETQYF. In DNA, the CDR3 is TGTGCCAGCAGTTACACTAGCTTCGAGACCCAGTACTTC.

This clonotype showed up many times. The chain has TRBV21-1 and TRBJ1-2; the D segment call TRBD1 is taken from the table without a DNA check. TRBV21-1 is assigned pseudogene status. CDR3 length equals 15 residues. CDR3 in DNA: TGTGCCAGCAGCGAGACAGGGTTAGGGGGGTATGGCTACACCTTC. Translating it yields CASSETGLGGYGYTF.

The sample holds many counts of this clonotype. In DNA, the CDR3 is TGCGCCAGCAGCCAAGTGTCCGGGGACAGGGGCTACGAGCAGTACTTC. This translates into CASSQVSGDRGYEQYF. The V gene is TRBV4-1, the J gene TRBJ2-7; 10 nucleotides match TRBD1. CDR3 length equals 16 residues. Germline V gene data show CDR1 as MGHRA and CDR2 as YSYEKL. The V gene end was trimmed by 1 base and the J gene end by 3 bases; junction bases not matched to a gene: 6.

The gene calls are TRBV6-5 and TRBJ1-6; D perhaps matches TRBD1 (5 bases). The V end was cut by 3 bases, the J end by 7 bases, with 13 bases between. Germline lookup yields CDR1 MNHEY and CDR2 SVGAGI. The CDR3 extends over 15 amino acids. This chain's CDR3 is CASSYSQVSNSPLHF. CDR3 DNA: TGTGCCAGCAGTTATTCACAGGTCTCAAATTCACCCCTCCACTTT.

At least ten counts were recorded for this clonotype. At one boundary the junction diverges from the germline segment, which might be a read error. The V and J genes are TRBV5-1 and TRBJ2-1; D is unresolved. Germline lookup yields CDR1 SGHRS and CDR2 YFSETQ. The CDR3 has 15 residues. The CDR3 here is CASSLPGPLTNEHFF. The CDR3 region has the DNA TGCGCCAGCAGCTTGCCTGGACCGCTCACCAATGAGCATTTCTTC. Based on the CDR3 plus reference TRBV5-1 and TRBJ2-1, the full variable domain is KAGVTQTPRYLIKTRGQQVTLSCSPISGHRSVSWYQQTPGQGLQFLFEYFSETQRNKGNFPGRFSGRQFSNSRSEMNVSTLELGDSALYLCASSLPGPLTNEHFFGPGTRLTVL.

This clonotype was found a few times. This chain uses TRBV5-5 with TRBJ2-7; the D gene is possibly TRBD2 (7 bases). This CDR3 is built from 15 residues. Trimming removed 7 bases from V and 4 bases from J, with 21 bases in between. Germline V gene data show CDR1 as SGHKS and CDR2 as YYEKEE (reference sequence). The CDR3 region is CASSWEGVQSYEQYF. In DNA, the CDR3 is TGTGCCAGCTCTTGGGAGGGGGTGCAGAGTTACGAGCAGTACTTC.

This clonotype was seen at least ten times. The genes are TRBV7-6 and TRBJ1-1; 7 nucleotides agree with TRBD1. There are 16 residues in the CDR3. J lost 3 bases, V lost 0 bases, and 7 bases had no gene match. Germline V CDR1 and CDR2: SGHVS, FNYEAQ. The CDR3 DNA reads as TGTGCCAGCAGCTTAGCTCAGACAGGGAGGTACACTGAAGCTTTCTTT. This encodes CASSLAQTGRYTEAFF.

The chain recombines TRBV20-1 with TRBJ2-3, with 8 positions matching TRBD1. This CDR3 region has 15 residues. V lost 5 bases, J lost 1 base, and 8 bases stayed unmatched. Germline assignment: CDR1 DFQATT and CDR2 SNEGSKA (reference sequence). The CDR3, as DNA: TGCAGTGCTGGGGAACCGGGACAGGGCACAGATACGCAGTATTTT. Encoded protein: CSAGEPGQGTDTQYF.

At least ten counts were recorded for this clonotype. This sequence joins TRBV20-1 and TRBJ2-1; 7 nucleotides line up with TRBD1. This CDR3 region has 12 residues. Germline V gives CDR1 DFQATT, CDR2 SNEGSKA (reference sequence). With V trimmed by 7 bases and J by 2 bases, 2 bases remained unmatched. CDR3 nucleotide sequence: TGCAGTGGGGACAGTCCCTACAATGAGCAGTTCTTC. Translating gives CSGDSPYNEQFF.

This clonotype showed up just a few times. The chain combines TRBV20-1 with TRBJ2-5; D is unclear. The CDR3 covers 13 residues. CDR1 and CDR2 from the germline V gene are DFQATT and SNEGSKA (reference sequence). V was shortened by 3 bases and J by 2 bases, with 10 bases between the two germline ends. The CDR3 bases are TGCAGTGCTAGGGCCCTCCAGCAAGAGACCCAGTACTTC. Residues: CSARALQQETQYF.

This clonotype was seen ten or more times. This chain links TRBV24-1 with TRBJ2-5; a possible D gene is TRBD1 (5 bases). Trimming pared 2 bases from V and 1 base from J, leaving 13 bases between. Germline V CDR1 and CDR2: KGHDR, SFDVKD. This CDR3 is built from 16 residues. The CDR3 is CATSDSYTGPQETQYF. The CDR3 DNA reads as TGTGCCACCAGTGATTCGTACACAGGCCCCCAAGAGACCCAGTACTTC.

This clonotype was seen many times. This chain connects TRBV24-1 to TRBJ2-4; a possible D gene is TRBD2 (5 bases). CDR1 is KGHDR, CDR2 SFDVKD, per germline. The CDR3 loop spans 15 amino acids. Between the trimmed V and J ends, which lost 5 bases and 5 bases, there was a span of 15 bases. CDR3 loop: CATSARGRCENIQYF. The CDR3 bases are TGTGCCACCAGTGCCCGGGGTCGTTGTGAAAACATTCAGTACTTC.

This clonotype occurred many times. The genes are TRBV5-5 and TRBJ1-1, with 9 bases matching TRBD1. The J segment lost 7 bases and the V segment lost 3 bases, leaving 13 bases of the junction unmatched. This CDR3 is 16 amino acids long. Germline CDR1 reads SGHKS; CDR2 reads YYEKEE (reference sequence). The CDR3 reads CASSSAPGQGSIEAFF. CDR3 DNA: TGTGCCAGCAGCTCGGCCCCGGGACAGGGATCTATTGAAGCTTTCTTT.

This clonotype was recorded at least ten times. A junction boundary mismatches the germline segment, possibly from a read error. The V and J genes are TRBV14 and TRBJ2-1; D possibly corresponds to TRBD1 (6 bases). The CDR3 loop spans 15 amino acids. CDR1 is SGHDN, CDR2 FVKESK, per germline. CDR3 loop: CASNQQSTKGDEQFF. CDR3 coding DNA: TGTGCCAGCAACCAACAGAGCACAAAGGGGGATGAGCAGTTCTTC.

This clonotype was counted ten times or more. The chain carries TRBV7-9 and TRBJ2-7; no definite D call. This CDR3 comprises 13 residues. The germline V and J ends were trimmed by 5 bases and 3 bases, with 11 bases remaining between them. In germline, CDR1 is SEHNR, CDR2 FQNEAQ (reference sequence). CDR3 protein: CASSNSLNYEQYF. CDR3 bases: TGTGCCAGCAGCAACAGTTTGAACTACGAGCAGTACTTC.

This clonotype showed up many times. This rearrangement joins TRBV5-1 to TRBJ2-1, with D unresolved. This CDR3 is built from 13 residues. V lost 0 bases and J lost 9, with 10 bases in between. CDR1 and CDR2 (germline): SGHRS, YFSETQ. CDR3 in amino acids: CASSLEGAPEQFF. CDR3 DNA: TGCGCCAGCAGCTTGGAAGGCGCTCCTGAGCAGTTCTTC.

The J gene is TRBJ1-1, the V gene TRBV20-1, with TRBD1 matching 8 bases. CDR1 is DFQATT, CDR2 SNEGSKA, per germline (reference sequence). The CDR3 is made up of 14 amino acids. V trimming: 2 bases; J trimming: 1 base; junction bases outside the gene matches: 3. This CDR3 reads CSARQGATNTEAFF. CDR3 bases: TGCAGTGCTAGACAGGGGGCGACGAACACTGAAGCTTTCTTT.

This clonotype was picked up many times. The chain employs TRBV2 and TRBJ2-5, with no clear D. Per the germline V gene, CDR1 is SNHLY and CDR2 is FYNNEI. The CDR3 covers 12 residues. V was shortened by 8 bases and J by 2 bases, with 9 bases between the two germline ends. The DNA for the CDR3 is TGTGCCAGCCGTCTAGTGCAAGAGACCCAGTACTTC. Protein: CASRLVQETQYF.

This clonotype was seen at least ten times. The chain is built from TRBV5-1 and TRBJ2-5; D may be TRBD1 (5 bases). V was shortened by 4 bases and J by 4 bases, with 14 bases between the two germline ends. The CDR3 is made up of 14 amino acids. Per germline, CDR1 SGHRS and CDR2 YFSETQ. CDR3 in amino acids: CASSEGHKAETQYF. In nucleotides, the CDR3 is TGCGCCAGCAGCGAAGGACACAAAGCAGAGACCCAGTACTTC.

This clonotype was seen repeatedly, ten times or more. Here the CDR3 DNA reads TGTGCCATCAGTCCGGACAGGGGGCGCTTTGAGCAGTACGTC. Its protein product is CAISPDRGRFEQYV. V usage is TRBV10-3 and J usage is TRBJ2-7; 11 bases line up with TRBD1. Germline lookup yields CDR1 ENHRY and CDR2 SYGVKD. The V and J ends lost 5 bases and 7 bases, in that order; junction bases with no gene match: 7. The CDR3 has 14 amino acids.

In this sample, this clonotype turned up many times. V gene TRBV5-1 combines with J gene TRBJ2-2, with no clear D. The V gene's germline CDR1 is SGHRS and CDR2 YFSETQ. The CDR3 is made up of 15 amino acids. V gave up 0 bases and J gave up 6 bases, with 12 bases separating them. CDR3 DNA sequence: TGCGCCAGCAGCTTGGGTTCCGGGCCACCCGGGGAGCTGTTTTTT. Protein sequence: CASSLGSGPPGELFF.